This T cell receptor (beta chain) was observed in a study of T-cell reconstitution after alpha-beta-depleted transplantation in children. Unique molecular identifiers were used to barcode this TCRbeta library. One entry per CDR3 protein, called by TCRdb with MiXCR from the PCR reads. The table shows some 550,000 distinct CDR3 sequences, with approximately 20% occurring only once. V lost 3 bases and J 0 bases, leaving 10 bases between the germline ends. Germline CDR1 reads SGHRS; CDR2 reads YFSETQ. The CDR3 sequence is 14 residues long. The rearrangement joins TRBV5-1 to TRBJ2-7, with D possibly being TRBD1 or TRBD2 (5 bases each). This sample comprised PBMCs from the stem cell graft donor, obtained from the stem cell graft. This TCR was sampled from a human donor who donated a stem cell graft to a child with acute lymphoblastic leukemia. CDR3 coding DNA: TGCGCCAGCAGCTCAGCAGGGAGCTCCTACGAGCAGTACTTC. Its translation: CASSSAGSSYEQYF.